The 6 T cell receptor beta chains below all came from one sample that was sequenced in a study of long-term antiretroviral therapy in people with HIV. Investigators performed immunoSEQ version v3.0 at survey level. Clones were sequenced by immunoSEQ multiplex PCR, and TCRdb holds only the in-frame ones, with some missing. The sample lists roughly 32,000 clones, approximately 85% seen once, with 3.5% to 4.5% in the top ten. Source: unsorted PBMCs, taken around 3.3 years after starting antiretroviral therapy. The receptors derive from a man aged 18-30 years with HIV.

V usage is TRBV2 and J usage is TRBJ2-7; tentatively, D is TRBD1 (6 bases). CDR1 is SNHLY, CDR2 FYNNEI, per germline. Trimming took off 4 bases at V and 1 base at J, with 8 bases between the two ends. The CDR3 sequence is 13 residues long. CDR3 region: CASSVDSSYEQYF. For the CDR3, the DNA is TGTGCCAGCAGTGTGGACAGTTCCTACGAGCAGTACTTC.

This clone was picked up a small number of times. V is TRBV27 and J is TRBJ1-1; D is perhaps TRBD1 (6 bases). This CDR3 has 12 amino acids. Trimming removed 4 bases from V and 11 bases from J, with 14 bases in between. Looked up from germline, CDR1 is MNHEY and CDR2 is SMNVEV (reference sequence). CDR3 region: CASSSISGAAFF. In DNA form, the CDR3 reads TGTGCCAGCAGTTCAATCTCAGGGGCCGCTTTCTTT.

This rearrangement joins TRBV6-6 to TRBJ2-1, with no clear D. The V end was cut by 0 bases, the J end by 4 bases, with 4 bases between. This CDR3 contains 13 residues. Germline V lookup: CDR1 MNHNY, CDR2 SVGAGI (reference sequence). The CDR3 DNA sequence: TGTGCCAGCAGTTACTCAGTTTACAATGAGCAGTTCTTC. Amino acid sequence: CASSYSVYNEQFF.

The CDR3 sequence: CASSYSERVGSYEQYF. In DNA form, the CDR3 reads TGTGCCAGCAGTTACTCAGAGAGGGTGGGCTCCTACGAGCAGTACTTC. V gene TRBV6-5 combines with J gene TRBJ2-7; tentative D call: TRBD2 (5 bases). The germline V and J ends were trimmed by 0 bases and 0 bases, with 12 bases remaining between them. Germline CDR1 MNHEY, CDR2 SVGAGI. This CDR3 has 16 amino acids.

The chain couples TRBV7-9 to TRBJ1-1; a weak D match, TRBD1 (6 bases). The V gene lost 3 bases and the J gene lost 6 bases, with 23 bases spanning the gap. Germline CDR1 SEHNR, CDR2 FQNEAQ (reference sequence). This CDR3 region has 17 residues. The CDR3 region is CASSFRTGPERGAEAFF. Written as DNA, the CDR3 is TGTGCCAGCAGCTTCCGAACAGGGCCAGAAAGAGGCGCTGAAGCTTTCTTT.

The rearrangement joins TRBV5-1 to TRBJ2-1; no firm D call. This CDR3 spans 12 amino acids. The V gene lost 2 bases and the J gene lost 5 bases, with 5 bases spanning the gap. CDR1 is SGHRS, CDR2 YFSETQ, per germline. This chain's CDR3 is CASSLRDNEQFF. CDR3 in DNA: TGCGCCAGCAGCTTACGGGACAATGAGCAGTTCTTC.